Below, one T cell receptor (beta chain) is given with its context. The library tagged each cDNA molecule with unique molecular identifiers. TCRdb processed the RACE reads anew with MiXCR; each CDR3 protein has one entry. The sample gives under 55,000 distinct CDR3 sequences, over 9.5% of which show up once; around 16% is in the top ten. The CDR3 has 15 amino acids. Germline V CDR1 and CDR2: SNHLY, FYNNEI. V lost 0 bases and J 6 bases, leaving 11 bases between the germline ends. Time point indicated: patch test 3, about 24 weeks after DPC sensitization. Treatment denoted: therapeutic diphenylcyclopropenone sensitization with weekly scalp DPC. This specimen belongs to a study of human T cells and chemical hapten exposure.

The genes are TRBV2 and TRBJ2-2, with D maybe TRBD2 (6 bases). The clonotype originates from a woman between 40 and 55 years old with alopecia areata. Some clones in this sample may be carry-over from other donors' samples. The source material was whole blood, sampled in connection with sensitization to the hapten diphenylcyclopropenone (DPC). The CDR3 DNA reads TGTGCCAGCAGTGAAGCACTGGGGGAGGCCGGGGAGCTGTTTTTT. It specifies CASSEALGEAGELFF.